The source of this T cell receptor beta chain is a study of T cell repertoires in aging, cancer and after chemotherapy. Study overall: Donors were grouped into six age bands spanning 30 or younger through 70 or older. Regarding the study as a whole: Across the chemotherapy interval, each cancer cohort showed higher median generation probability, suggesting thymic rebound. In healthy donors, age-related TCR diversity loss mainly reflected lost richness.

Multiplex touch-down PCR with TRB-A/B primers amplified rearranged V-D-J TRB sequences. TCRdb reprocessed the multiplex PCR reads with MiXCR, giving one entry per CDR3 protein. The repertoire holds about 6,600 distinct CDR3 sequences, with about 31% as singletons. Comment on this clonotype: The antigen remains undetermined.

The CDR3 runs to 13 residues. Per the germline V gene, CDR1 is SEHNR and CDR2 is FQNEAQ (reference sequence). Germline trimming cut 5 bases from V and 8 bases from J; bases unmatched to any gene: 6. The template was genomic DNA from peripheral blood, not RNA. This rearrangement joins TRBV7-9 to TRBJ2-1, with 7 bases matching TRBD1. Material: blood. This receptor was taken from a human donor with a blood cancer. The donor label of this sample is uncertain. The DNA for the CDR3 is TGTGCCAGCAGCATAGAAGGGGGCTATGAGCAGTTCTTC. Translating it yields CASSIEGGYEQFF.